The sequence of this T cell receptor beta chain was determined in a study of shared clonotypes between healthy human individuals. Study-wide results and caveats: Sharing across a few donors was seen in 4% to 5.5% of naive CD4 clonotypes. Donors were few, which limited the genetic and exposure-history diversity represented.

A note on this clone: Its antigen is unidentified.

The CDR3 length is 16 residues. Trimming at V came to 5 bases and at J to 8 bases, leaving 12 bases not matched to a gene. Germline CDR1 and CDR2: SGHAT and FQNNGV. Method: immunoSEQ multiplex PCR; TCRdb's copy keeps in-frame clones and lacks some. The table includes about 2.3 million clones, just under 95% detected once. The TCR originated in a man aged 18 to 29 in good health. Some clones in this sample may be carry-over from other donors' samples. The genes are TRBV11-2 and TRBJ1-2, with TRBD1 matching over 12 bases. The sequenced sample was naive CD4+ T cells from PBMCs. Documented subset: CD45RA+ positively selected. As DNA, the CDR3 is TGTGCCAGCAGCACCTGGGGGGACAGGGGGCGCAGGGGCTACACCTTC. As protein: CASSTWGDRGRRGYTF.